These T cell receptor beta chains were read from a single sample in a study of T cells after yellow fever vaccination. TCRdb passed the 5' RACE reads through MiXCR, listing each CDR3 protein once. This table holds 400,000 or so distinct CDR3 sequences, roughly a sixth found once. Specimen: PBMCs, collected before the yellow fever booster vaccination. These receptors came from a man aged 18 to 29 who received the YFV17D yellow fever vaccine. Both conserved end residues are part of each CDR3. The order of the fields is V gene, D gene, clone size, J gene, CDR3 protein, CDR3 DNA. A D gene is named only where the DNA matches it firmly. Not all rows give a size; the values are once, few, many and, for expanded clones, a class.

V gene: TRBV7-3; D gene: .; clone size: few; J gene: TRBJ2-1; CDR3 protein: CASSPLRDYNEQFF; CDR3 DNA: TGTGCCAGCAGCCCCCTAAGGGACTACAATGAGCAGTTCTTC
V gene: TRBV7-2; D gene: .; clone size: few; J gene: TRBJ2-7; CDR3 protein: CASSLAVPEQYF; CDR3 DNA: TGTGCCAGCAGCTTAGCAGTTCCCGAGCAGTACTTC
V gene: TRBV24-1; D gene: .; clone size: few; J gene: TRBJ2-3; CDR3 protein: CATSDSGRDTQYF; CDR3 DNA: TGTGCCACCAGTGATTCCGGCAGAGATACGCAGTATTTT
V gene: TRBV6-6; D gene: TRBD1; clone size: few; J gene: TRBJ1-1; CDR3 protein: CASSSMGVRQGRFEAFF; CDR3 DNA: TGTGCCAGCAGCTCTATGGGGGTGAGACAGGGAAGATTTGAAGCTTTCTTT
V gene: TRBV7-2; D gene: TRBD1; clone size: few; J gene: TRBJ1-6; CDR3 protein: CASTYGSTGYSPLHF; CDR3 DNA: TGTGCCAGCACCTATGGTTCGACAGGGTATTCACCCCTCCACTTT
V gene: TRBV24-1; D gene: TRBD1; clone size: few; J gene: TRBJ1-2; CDR3 protein: CATSDWPGGYGYTF; CDR3 DNA: TGTGCCACCAGTGATTGGCCAGGGGGTTATGGCTACACCTTC
V gene: TRBV7-3; D gene: TRBD1; clone size: few; J gene: TRBJ1-2; CDR3 protein: CASSRTGTGGLSGYTF; CDR3 DNA: TGTGCCAGCAGCCGTACCGGGACAGGGGGCTTGAGTGGCTACACCTTC
V gene: TRBV30; D gene: .; clone size: few; J gene: TRBJ2-5; CDR3 protein: CAWSGGAGETQYF; CDR3 DNA: TGTGCCTGGTCGGGGGGCGCAGGGGAGACCCAGTACTTC
V gene: TRBV12-3/TRBV12-4; D gene: TRBD2; clone size: few; J gene: TRBJ2-3; CDR3 protein: CASSTSGEGDTQYF; CDR3 DNA: TGTGCCAGCAGTACTAGCGGGGAGGGGGATACGCAGTATTTT
V gene: TRBV7-9; D gene: .; clone size: .; J gene: TRBJ2-7; CDR3 protein: CASSRVEYF; CDR3 DNA: TGTGCCAGCAGCCGGGTTGAGTACTTC
V gene: TRBV20-1; D gene: TRBD1; clone size: .; J gene: TRBJ1-4; CDR3 protein: CSALDRGSSEKLFF; CDR3 DNA: TGCAGTGCACTAGACAGGGGGAGTAGTGAAAAACTGTTTTTT
V gene: TRBV14; D gene: .; clone size: .; J gene: TRBJ2-1; CDR3 protein: CASSQVVNEQFF; CDR3 DNA: TGTGCCAGCAGCCAAGTCGTCAATGAGCAGTTCTTC
V gene: TRBV3-1; D gene: .; clone size: few; J gene: TRBJ1-1; CDR3 protein: CASSPSMNTEAFF; CDR3 DNA: TGTGCCAGCAGCCCCAGCATGAACACTGAAGCTTTCTTT
V gene: TRBV7-9; D gene: .; clone size: .; J gene: TRBJ1-5; CDR3 protein: CASSLALPDQPQHF; CDR3 DNA: TGTGCCAGCAGCTTAGCCCTTCCGGATCAGCCCCAGCATTTT
V gene: TRBV10-3; D gene: TRBD2; clone size: few; J gene: TRBJ2-1; CDR3 protein: CAIAVAGGLNEQFF; CDR3 DNA: TGTGCCATCGCCGTAGCGGGGGGCCTTAATGAGCAGTTCTTC
V gene: TRBV12-3/TRBV12-4; D gene: .; clone size: .; J gene: TRBJ2-3; CDR3 protein: CASRTSGSSTDTQYF; CDR3 DNA: TGTGCCAGCAGAACCTCCGGGTCTAGCACAGATACGCAGTATTTT
V gene: TRBV29-1; D gene: TRBD1; clone size: many; J gene: TRBJ2-4; CDR3 protein: CSGTEQGGIQYF; CDR3 DNA: TGCAGCGGAACAGAACAGGGGGGCATTCAGTACTTC
V gene: TRBV6-1; D gene: TRBD1; clone size: few; J gene: TRBJ2-7; CDR3 protein: CASTGTGVDEQYF; CDR3 DNA: TGTGCCAGTACCGGGACAGGGGTCGACGAGCAGTACTTC
V gene: TRBV6-4; D gene: .; clone size: few; J gene: TRBJ2-2; CDR3 protein: CASSADPGELFF; CDR3 DNA: TGTGCCAGCAGTGCGGACCCCGGGGAGCTGTTTTTT
V gene: TRBV9; D gene: TRBD1; clone size: .; J gene: TRBJ2-6; CDR3 protein: CASTRQGALSGANVLTF; CDR3 DNA: TGTGCCAGCACCCGACAGGGGGCGCTCTCTGGGGCCAACGTCCTGACTTTC
V gene: TRBV21-1; D gene: .; clone size: few; J gene: TRBJ1-2; CDR3 protein: CASSKGDYTF; CDR3 DNA: TGTGCCAGCAGCAAAGGAGACTACACCTTC
V gene: TRBV20-1; D gene: .; clone size: .; J gene: TRBJ1-6; CDR3 protein: CSARPLSSYNSPLHF; CDR3 DNA: TGCAGTGCCCGCCCTCTGAGCTCCTATAATTCACCCCTCCACTTT
V gene: TRBV20-1; D gene: .; clone size: many; J gene: TRBJ2-1; CDR3 protein: CSARDLRSPNEQFF; CDR3 DNA: TGCAGTGCTAGAGATCTGAGGTCCCCCAATGAGCAGTTCTTC
V gene: TRBV14; D gene: TRBD1; clone size: .; J gene: TRBJ2-3; CDR3 protein: CASSHRGRGRDTQYF; CDR3 DNA: TGTGCCAGCAGCCATCGCGGCAGGGGGCGAGATACGCAGTATTTT
V gene: TRBV6-2/TRBV6-3; D gene: .; clone size: few; J gene: TRBJ1-5; CDR3 protein: CASRPGAANQPQHF; CDR3 DNA: TGTGCCAGCAGGCCCGGAGCCGCTAATCAGCCCCAGCATTTT
V gene: TRBV25-1; D gene: .; clone size: .; J gene: TRBJ2-7; CDR3 protein: CASERESSYEQYF; CDR3 DNA: TGTGCCAGCGAGAGGGAGAGCTCCTACGAGCAGTACTTC
V gene: TRBV10-3; D gene: .; clone size: few; J gene: TRBJ2-5; CDR3 protein: CATSRETETQYF; CDR3 DNA: TGTGCCACCAGCCGGGAGACAGAGACCCAGTACTTC
V gene: TRBV3-1; D gene: .; clone size: .; J gene: TRBJ1-5; CDR3 protein: CASSNSGQPQHF; CDR3 DNA: TGTGCCAGCAGCAACTCGGGGCAGCCCCAGCATTTT
V gene: TRBV6-1; D gene: .; clone size: few; J gene: TRBJ2-6; CDR3 protein: CASLRQAHSGANVLTF; CDR3 DNA: TGTGCCAGCTTACGACAGGCTCACTCTGGGGCCAACGTCCTGACTTTC
V gene: TRBV2; D gene: .; clone size: few; J gene: TRBJ2-1; CDR3 protein: CASSEGHEQFF; CDR3 DNA: TGTGCCAGCAGTGAAGGGCATGAGCAGTTCTTC
V gene: TRBV5-6; D gene: .; clone size: few; J gene: TRBJ2-2; CDR3 protein: CASSRGRGAALGGELFF; CDR3 DNA: TGTGCCAGCAGCCGAGGAAGGGGGGCCGCTTTAGGCGGGGAGCTGTTTTTT
V gene: TRBV18; D gene: .; clone size: few; J gene: TRBJ1-1; CDR3 protein: CASSQVRENTEAFF; CDR3 DNA: TGTGCCAGCTCACAAGTCAGAGAGAACACTGAAGCTTTCTTT
V gene: TRBV25-1; D gene: TRBD1; clone size: few; J gene: TRBJ1-4; CDR3 protein: CASSGQGTVAKLFF; CDR3 DNA: TGTGCCAGCAGTGGACAGGGGACCGTCGCCAAACTGTTTTTT
V gene: TRBV10-3; D gene: .; clone size: .; J gene: TRBJ2-1; CDR3 protein: CAISDATRRPNEQFF; CDR3 DNA: TGTGCCATCAGTGATGCGACTAGGCGACCCAATGAGCAGTTCTTC
V gene: TRBV10-3; D gene: .; clone size: few; J gene: TRBJ1-2; CDR3 protein: CAISLGANYGYTF; CDR3 DNA: TGTGCCATCTCTTTGGGGGCCAACTATGGCTACACCTTC
V gene: TRBV6-1; D gene: TRBD2; clone size: .; J gene: TRBJ2-1; CDR3 protein: CASSATSGGTEQFF; CDR3 DNA: TGTGCCAGCAGTGCAACTAGCGGGGGTACGGAGCAGTTCTTC
V gene: TRBV10-3; D gene: .; clone size: .; J gene: TRBJ1-4; CDR3 protein: CAISVTSNGEKLFF; CDR3 DNA: TGTGCCATCAGTGTAACCAGTAATGGGGAAAAACTGTTTTTT
V gene: TRBV29-1; D gene: .; clone size: .; J gene: TRBJ1-1; CDR3 protein: CSATKSNTEAFF; CDR3 DNA: TGCAGCGCAACTAAGTCGAACACTGAAGCTTTCTTT
V gene: TRBV20-1; D gene: .; clone size: few; J gene: TRBJ1-5; CDR3 protein: CSAREPGHSNQPQHF; CDR3 DNA: TGCAGTGCTAGAGAGCCGGGCCATAGCAATCAGCCCCAGCATTTT
V gene: TRBV6-5; D gene: .; clone size: few; J gene: TRBJ2-6; CDR3 protein: CASKASSGANVLTF; CDR3 DNA: TGTGCCAGCAAAGCCTCCTCTGGGGCCAACGTCCTGACTTTC
V gene: TRBV4-3; D gene: .; clone size: .; J gene: TRBJ2-5; CDR3 protein: CASSQAIRVETQYF; CDR3 DNA: TGCGCCAGCAGCCAAGCTATCAGGGTTGAGACCCAGTACTTC
V gene: TRBV7-6; D gene: .; clone size: .; J gene: TRBJ2-3; CDR3 protein: CASSRRLSTDTQYF; CDR3 DNA: TGTGCCAGCAGCCGCCGATTGAGCACAGATACGCAGTATTTT
V gene: TRBV12-3/TRBV12-4; D gene: .; clone size: .; J gene: TRBJ2-3; CDR3 protein: CASSLSGSSTDTQYF; CDR3 DNA: TGTGCCAGCAGTTTGAGCGGGTCAAGCACAGATACGCAGTATTTT
V gene: TRBV7-2; D gene: .; clone size: .; J gene: TRBJ2-7; CDR3 protein: CASSNPPGTYEQYF; CDR3 DNA: TGTGCCAGCAGTAACCCCCCCGGGACCTACGAGCAGTACTTC
V gene: TRBV5-1; D gene: TRBD2; clone size: once; J gene: TRBJ2-7; CDR3 protein: CASSLAPSGGPSYEQYF; CDR3 DNA: TGCGCCAGCAGCTTGGCCCCTAGCGGGGGGCCTTCCTACGAGCAGTACTTC
V gene: TRBV11-2; D gene: .; clone size: .; J gene: TRBJ1-2; CDR3 protein: CASSLTSGVYGYTF; CDR3 DNA: TGTGCCAGCAGCTTGACCAGTGGGGTCTATGGCTACACCTTC
V gene: TRBV6-2/TRBV6-3; D gene: TRBD2; clone size: once; J gene: TRBJ2-3; CDR3 protein: CASSWRLAGTDTQYF; CDR3 DNA: TGTGCCAGCAGTTGGAGACTAGCGGGGACAGATACGCAGTATTTT
V gene: TRBV18; D gene: TRBD1; clone size: few; J gene: TRBJ2-5; CDR3 protein: CASSRPSGGETQYF; CDR3 DNA: TGTGCCAGCTCTCGCCCGTCAGGGGGAGAGACCCAGTACTTC
V gene: TRBV7-3; D gene: .; clone size: .; J gene: TRBJ1-1; CDR3 protein: CASRHERGAEAFF; CDR3 DNA: TGTGCCAGCAGACACGAGCGCGGGGCTGAAGCTTTCTTT
V gene: TRBV18; D gene: TRBD2; clone size: few; J gene: TRBJ2-7; CDR3 protein: CASSLGTSGTYEQYF; CDR3 DNA: TGTGCCAGCTCACTTGGGACTAGCGGGACCTACGAGCAGTACTTC
V gene: TRBV29-1; D gene: .; clone size: few; J gene: TRBJ1-2; CDR3 protein: CSVGEGIGYGYTF; CDR3 DNA: TGCAGCGTTGGTGAAGGAATAGGGTATGGCTACACCTTC
V gene: TRBV20-1; D gene: .; clone size: .; J gene: TRBJ2-5; CDR3 protein: CSARDSPLENPLNSQETQYF; CDR3 DNA: TGCAGTGCTAGAGACTCACCGCTGGAAAACCCACTAAATTCCCAAGAGACCCAGTACTTC
V gene: TRBV23-1; D gene: .; clone size: .; J gene: TRBJ2-5; CDR3 protein: CASGRWTQYF; CDR3 DNA: TGCGCCAGCGGACGGTGGACCCAGTACTTC
V gene: TRBV6-5; D gene: .; clone size: few; J gene: TRBJ1-2; CDR3 protein: CASSHQPGRGNYGYTF; CDR3 DNA: TGTGCCAGCAGTCACCAACCGGGACGGGGTAACTATGGCTACACCTTC
V gene: TRBV11-2; D gene: .; clone size: many; J gene: TRBJ2-3; CDR3 protein: CASSFRGADTQYF; CDR3 DNA: TGTGCCAGCAGCTTCAGGGGTGCAGATACGCAGTATTTT
V gene: TRBV4-3; D gene: .; clone size: .; J gene: TRBJ1-5; CDR3 protein: CASSQGFNKDQPQHF; CDR3 DNA: TGCGCCAGCAGCCAAGGCTTTAACAAAGATCAGCCCCAGCATTTT